This T cell receptor beta chain came from a study of T cells in Graves' hyperthyroidism and ophthalmopathy. The table lists this clonotype with a count of one. Amplified TCR beta CDR3 regions came from RNA transcripts. A first-round RT-PCR of the TCR CDR3 used the HTBI primer set. In TCRdb, the multiplex PCR reads were re-called with MiXCR into one record per CDR3 protein. The data show about 180,000 distinct CDR3 sequences, 15% to 20% seen once. The CDR3 has 14 amino acids. CDR1 and CDR2 from the germline V gene are SGHAT and FQNNGV. V gave up 5 bases and J gave up 9 bases, with 17 bases separating them. Exclusion criteria comprised uncontrolled infection, other autoimmune disease, pregnancy or lactation. Together with thyroid ultrasound, orbital computed tomography, serum thyroxine and TRAb, clinical symptoms were used for diagnoses.

This clonotype was sampled from a woman between 45 and 60 years old with Graves' hyperthyroidism. The gene calls are TRBV11-2 and TRBJ2-1; tentatively, D is TRBD2 (5 bases). Source material: blood. CDR3 DNA: TGTGCCAGCAGCAAAACTAGTGCGCAAAGTGAGCAGTTCTTC. As protein: CASSKTSAQSEQFF.